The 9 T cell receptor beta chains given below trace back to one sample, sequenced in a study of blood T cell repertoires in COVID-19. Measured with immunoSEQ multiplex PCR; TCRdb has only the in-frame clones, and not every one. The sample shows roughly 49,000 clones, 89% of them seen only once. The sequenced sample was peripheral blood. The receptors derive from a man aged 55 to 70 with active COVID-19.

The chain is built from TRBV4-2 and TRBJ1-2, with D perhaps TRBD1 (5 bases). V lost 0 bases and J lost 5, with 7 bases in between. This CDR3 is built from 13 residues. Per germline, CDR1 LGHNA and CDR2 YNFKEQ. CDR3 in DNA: TGTGCCAGCAGCCAAGAGGGGGGTTATGGCTACACCTTC. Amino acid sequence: CASSQEGGYGYTF.

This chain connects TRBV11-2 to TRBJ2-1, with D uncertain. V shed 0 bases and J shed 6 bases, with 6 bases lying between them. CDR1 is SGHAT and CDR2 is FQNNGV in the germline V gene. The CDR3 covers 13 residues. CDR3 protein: CASSLDFRNEQFF. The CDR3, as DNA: TGTGCCAGCAGCTTAGATTTCCGCAATGAGCAGTTCTTC.

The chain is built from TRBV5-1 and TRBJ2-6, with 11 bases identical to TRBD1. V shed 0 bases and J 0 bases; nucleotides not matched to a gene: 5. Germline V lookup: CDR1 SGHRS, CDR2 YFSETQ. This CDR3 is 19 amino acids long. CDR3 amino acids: CASSLGTGGSISGANVLTF. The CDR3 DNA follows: TGCGCCAGCAGCTTGGGGACAGGGGGCTCTATCTCTGGGGCCAACGTCCTGACTTTC.

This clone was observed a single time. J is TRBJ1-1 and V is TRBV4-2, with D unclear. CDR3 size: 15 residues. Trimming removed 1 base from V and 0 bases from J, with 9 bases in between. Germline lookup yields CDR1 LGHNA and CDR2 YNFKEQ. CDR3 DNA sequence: TGTGCCAGCAGCCAAGTTTCCGTTATGAACACTGAAGCTTTCTTT. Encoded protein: CASSQVSVMNTEAFF.

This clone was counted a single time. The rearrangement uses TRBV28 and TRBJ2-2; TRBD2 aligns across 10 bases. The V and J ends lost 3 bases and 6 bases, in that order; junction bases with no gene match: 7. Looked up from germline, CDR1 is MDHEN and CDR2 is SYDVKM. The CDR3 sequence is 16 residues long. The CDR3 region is CASSFAAGGPSGELFF. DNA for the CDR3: TGTGCCAGCAGTTTCGCAGCGGGAGGGCCCTCCGGGGAGCTGTTTTTT.

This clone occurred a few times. The CDR3 loop reads CASTREGNTEAFF. CDR3 bases: TGTGCCAGCACACGGGAGGGGAACACTGAAGCTTTCTTT. V is TRBV2 and J is TRBJ1-1; D ambiguous. Looked up from germline, CDR1 is SNHLY and CDR2 is FYNNEI. The V end lost 7 bases, the J end lost 1 base, and 10 bases lay between the germline ends. This CDR3 spans 13 amino acids.

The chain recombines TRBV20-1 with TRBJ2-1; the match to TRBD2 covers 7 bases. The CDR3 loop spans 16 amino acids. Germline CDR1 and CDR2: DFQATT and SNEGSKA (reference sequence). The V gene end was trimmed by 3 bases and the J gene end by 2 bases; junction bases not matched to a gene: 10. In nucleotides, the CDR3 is TGCAGTGCTAGTGCCGCGGGGCGGGAGACCTACAATGAGCAGTTCTTC. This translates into CSASAAGRETYNEQFF.

The CDR3: CASSQAWGDTEAFF. DNA of the CDR3: TGTGCCAGCTCACAGGCCTGGGGGGACACTGAAGCTTTCTTT. V usage is TRBV18 and J usage is TRBJ1-1; a possible D gene is TRBD1 (5 bases). From germline, CDR1 is KGHSH and CDR2 LQKENI. The CDR3 extends over 14 amino acids. V lost 4 bases to trimming and J lost 3 bases, with 12 bases between them. The variable domain in full, with the rest retrieved from reference TRBV18 and TRBJ1-1, is NAGVMQNPRHLVRRRGQEARLRCSPMKGHSHVYWYRQLPEEGLKFMVYLQKENIIDESGMPKERFSAEFPKEGPSILRIQQVVRGDSAAYFCASSQAWGDTEAFFGQGTRLTVV.

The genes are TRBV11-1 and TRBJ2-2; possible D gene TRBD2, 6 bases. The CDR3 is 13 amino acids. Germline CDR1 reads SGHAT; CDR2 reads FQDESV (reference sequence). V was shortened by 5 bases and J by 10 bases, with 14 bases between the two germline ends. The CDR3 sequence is CASSRLGGAELFF. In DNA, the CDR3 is TGTGCCAGCAGCAGACTAGGTGGTGCGGAGCTGTTTTTT.